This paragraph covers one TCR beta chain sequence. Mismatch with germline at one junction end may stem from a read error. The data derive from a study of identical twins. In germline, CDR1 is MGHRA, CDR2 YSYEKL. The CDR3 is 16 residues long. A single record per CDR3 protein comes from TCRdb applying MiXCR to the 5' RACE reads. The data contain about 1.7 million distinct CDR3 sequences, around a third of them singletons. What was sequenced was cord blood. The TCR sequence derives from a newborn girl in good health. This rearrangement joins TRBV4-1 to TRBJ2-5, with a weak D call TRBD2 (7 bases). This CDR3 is CASNQVGRGAAETQYF. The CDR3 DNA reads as TGCGCCAGCAACCAAGTAGGGAGGGGGGCCGCAGAGACCCAGTACTTC.